This T cell receptor (beta chain) originates from a study of T cells in Graves' hyperthyroidism and ophthalmopathy. The CDR3 spans 13 residues. The V gene end was trimmed by 5 bases and the J gene end by 4 bases; junction bases not matched to a gene: 5. This clonotype was recorded many times. The antigen is not known. Diagnostic assessment was based on clinical symptoms, serum thyroxine and TRAb, thyroid ultrasound and orbital computed tomography. Blood dates from first hyperthyroidism diagnosis, before any ophthalmopathy symptoms. PBMCs came from around 10 ml fresh peripheral blood. General observations from the study: Most expanded thyroid clonotypes above 0.001 recurred in blood.

TCR beta CDR3 regions were amplified from RNA. With the HTBI primer set, the TCR CDR3 went through a first round of RT-PCR. TCRdb re-called the multiplex PCR reads with MiXCR, one entry per CDR3 protein. The table has 350,000 to 450,000 distinct CDR3 sequences, roughly 15% seen once. J is TRBJ2-7 and V is TRBV12-3 or TRBV12-4; TRBD1 agrees at 7 bases. The specimen was blood. The TCR comes from a woman aged 30 to 39 with Graves' hyperthyroidism that later progressed to Graves' ophthalmopathy. The CDR3 reads CASSPGQLYEQYF. CDR3 DNA: TGTGCCAGCAGTCCGGGACAGCTATACGAGCAGTACTTC.